This T cell receptor beta chain was recovered during a study of T cells after yellow fever vaccination. TCRdb called the 5' RACE reads again in MiXCR, with one record for every CDR3 protein. The table has roughly 330,000 distinct CDR3 sequences, around 6.8% seen once. This clonotype occurred a few times. Germline V gene sequence: CDR1 SGHRS, CDR2 YFSETQ. This CDR3 comprises 14 residues. Trimming took 4 bases from V and 5 from J, leaving 15 bases between them. The TCR originated in a young man who received the YFV17D yellow fever vaccine. The gene calls are TRBV5-1 and TRBJ1-1, with D possibly matching TRBD1 (5 bases). Sequencing was performed on PBMCs, taken about 49 days after the first yellow fever vaccination. The CDR3 loop reads CASSPEGPRTEAFF. The CDR3, as DNA: TGCGCCAGCAGCCCGGAGGGACCGAGGACTGAAGCTTTCTTT.